This note documents a single T cell receptor (beta chain) sequence. The target antigen is unknown. The data belong to a study of shared clonotypes between healthy human individuals. The wider study: Aged 18 to 49, the donors were a couple of women and three men. The study, taken as a whole, reports: Naive CD4 clonotype sharing across four donors was about 5%. Incomplete sequencing of sorted subsets was indicated by rarefaction despite large depth.

Assay: immunoSEQ multiplex PCR; the TCRdb copy retains only in-frame clones and omits some. Of about 1.1 million clones listed, 75% to 85% were seen once; the top ten hold 0.6% to 0.7%. Germline V gene lookup returns CDR1 MGHRA and CDR2 YSYEKL. This CDR3 comprises 15 residues. J lost 5 bases, V lost 4 bases, and 10 bases had no gene match. In the CD4+ fraction, cells were divided into CD45RA+ naive and CD45RA-negative memory subsets. Sequencing used memory CD4+ T cells from PBMCs. Noted subset: CD45RA-negative fraction. This sequence was found in a young man in good health. Some clones in this sample may be carry-over from other donors' samples. The rearrangement uses TRBV4-1 and TRBJ2-5, with TRBD1 identical over 7 bases. The CDR3 nucleotides are TGCGCCAGCAGCCGATACAGGGGATTAGGGGAGACCCAGTACTTC. This encodes CASSRYRGLGETQYF.